This TCR beta chain stems from a study of blood T cell repertoires in COVID-19. About the research overall: Samples came from the United States, Italy and Spain, spanning acute and convalescent COVID-19. Sources were T cells, B-cell-depleted T cells, or PBMCs; the material itself was cDNA or gDNA.

Methods used by the authors: Amplifying reference gene primers gave estimates of nucleated cell counts. Sequenced by immunoSEQ multiplex PCR; TCRdb stores in-frame clones only, minus some. From that table come the V and J calls and clone size; the DNA was used to work out D and trimming. The sample has approximately 230,000 clones, 65% to 85% seen once. This CDR3 is 15 amino acids long. V lost 1 base to trimming and J lost 2 bases, with 11 bases between them. The germline CDR1 and CDR2 sequences are SGHTA and FQGNSA. This TCR came from a woman in her 40s with active or convalescent COVID-19. This chain uses TRBV7-2 with TRBJ1-2; D is unresolved. Material: peripheral blood. The CDR3 DNA sequence: TGTGCCAGCAGCTTAGTCACCACGGGGAACTATGGCTACACCTTC. Amino acid sequence: CASSLVTTGNYGYTF.